This TCR beta chain comes out of a study of identical twins. Regarding the study as a whole: Abundant beta clonotypes from cord blood had fewer insertions, unlike memory repertoires, which showed none.

TCRdb re-analysed the 5' RACE reads in MiXCR, keeping a single row per CDR3 protein. The sample lists around 250,000 distinct CDR3 sequences; 6.5% to 8% were seen once. V shed 6 bases and J shed 1 base, with 11 bases lying between them. The CDR3 contains 14 residues. The sample holds many counts of this clonotype. Antigen: not known. These data were likewise used in another study, on T cells expressing NK-cell markers. From that study: Restricting sorting to alpha-beta TCR T cells was achieved in several experiments by an anti-gamma-delta TCR antibody.

V and J are TRBV12-3 or TRBV12-4 and TRBJ2-3, with D possibly TRBD1 on 7 matching bases. Sequencing was carried out using CD8+ T cells sorted from blood. This clonotype originated in a woman between 18 and 29 years old in good health. CDR3 sequence reads: CASSQGGRTDTQYF. CDR3 nucleotides: TGTGCCAGCAGCCAGGGGGGACGCACAGATACGCAGTATTTT.